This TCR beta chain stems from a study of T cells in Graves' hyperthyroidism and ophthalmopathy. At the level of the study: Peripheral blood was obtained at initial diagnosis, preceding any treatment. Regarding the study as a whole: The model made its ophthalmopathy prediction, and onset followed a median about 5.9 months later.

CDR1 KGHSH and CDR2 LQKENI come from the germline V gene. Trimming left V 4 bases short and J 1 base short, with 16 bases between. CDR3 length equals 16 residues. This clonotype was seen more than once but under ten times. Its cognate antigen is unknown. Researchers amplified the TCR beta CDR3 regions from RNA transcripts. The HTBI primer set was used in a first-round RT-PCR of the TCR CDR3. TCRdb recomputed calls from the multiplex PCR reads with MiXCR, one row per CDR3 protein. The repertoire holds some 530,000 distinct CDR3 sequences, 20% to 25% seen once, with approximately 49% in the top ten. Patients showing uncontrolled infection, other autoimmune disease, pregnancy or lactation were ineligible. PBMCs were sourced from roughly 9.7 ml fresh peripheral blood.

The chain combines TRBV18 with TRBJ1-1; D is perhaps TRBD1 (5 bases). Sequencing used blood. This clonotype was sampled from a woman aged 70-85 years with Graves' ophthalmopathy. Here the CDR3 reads CASSRAAAGGNTEAFF. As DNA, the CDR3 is TGTGCCAGCTCACGGGCGGCCGCCGGGGGGAACACTGAAGCTTTCTTT.